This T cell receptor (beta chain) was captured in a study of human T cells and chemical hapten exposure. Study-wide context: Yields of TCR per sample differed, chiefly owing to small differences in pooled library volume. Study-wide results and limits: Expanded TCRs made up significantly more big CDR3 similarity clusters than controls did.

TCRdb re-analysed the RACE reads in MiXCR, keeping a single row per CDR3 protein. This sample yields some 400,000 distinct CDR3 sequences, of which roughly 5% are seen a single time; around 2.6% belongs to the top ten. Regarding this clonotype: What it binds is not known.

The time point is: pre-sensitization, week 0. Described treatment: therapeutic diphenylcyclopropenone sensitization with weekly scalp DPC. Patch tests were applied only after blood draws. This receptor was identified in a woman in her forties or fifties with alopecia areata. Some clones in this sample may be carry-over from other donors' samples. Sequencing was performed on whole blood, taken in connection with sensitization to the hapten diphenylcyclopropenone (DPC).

The CDR3 DNA reads TGCAGCGTTGAGGGGGGGCTCAAGGGCTATGGCTACACCTTC. Protein: CSVEGGLKGYGYTF. This chain joins TRBV29-1 and TRBJ1-2; a weak D match, TRBD1 (6 bases). CDR1 is SQVTM and CDR2 is ANQGSEA in the germline V gene. V lost 3 bases and J 4 bases, leaving 15 bases between the germline ends. CDR3 size: 14 residues. Full variable domain (outside the CDR3, taken from reference TRBV29-1 and TRBJ1-2): SAVISQKPSRDICQRGTSLTIQCQVDSQVTMMFWYRQQPGQSLTLIATANQGSEATYESGFVIDKFPISRPNLTFSTLTVSNMSPEDSSIYLCSVEGGLKGYGYTFGSGTRLTVV.